The 24 T cell receptor beta chains given below trace back to one sample, sequenced in a study of T cells expressing NK-cell markers (dated by TCRdb to the early 2020s). The library relied on 5' RACE. Instrument on record: Illumina HiSeq 2000. After reprocessing by TCRdb, each CDR3 protein sequence is one entry, and no DNA is given. The sample's own table lists 300,000 to 500,000 distinct CDR3 sequences. The ten largest clones take up around 10% of the sample. Sequences were obtained from blood T cells: a sorted CD56 or NKG2C T cell subset, CD4+ or CD8+ T cells, or bulk PBMC T cells (not recorded which). The receptors stem from a woman aged 45-59 years in good health. Donor details come from another sample of the same person, matched by shared clones.

CDR3 in amino acids: CASSQSSGIYNEQFF. The chain has TRBV3-1 and TRBJ2-1; TCRdb's D gene call, TRBD2, goes unchecked for lack of DNA. The CDR3 runs 15 residues. Germline CDR1 reads LGHDT; CDR2 reads YNNKEL (reference sequence).

J is TRBJ2-2 and V is TRBV10-3; TCRdb indicates TRBD2, and absent DNA this call remains unverified. CDR1 ENHRY and CDR2 SYGVKD come from the germline V gene. CDR3 length equals 16 residues. The CDR3 loop reads CAISILAGPNTGELFF.

This chain uses TRBV29-1 with TRBJ2-3; TCRdb's D gene call, TRBD1, goes unchecked for lack of DNA. Germline assignment: CDR1 SQVTM and CDR2 ANQGSEA. CDR3 length: 14 residues. CDR3 sequence: CSVGLGTSADTQYF.

J is TRBJ2-2 and V is TRBV11-2; lacking DNA, the TRBD1 call made by TCRdb goes unchecked. The CDR3 extends over 17 amino acids. Germline loops: CDR1 SGHAT, CDR2 FQNNGV. The CDR3 region is CASSLEGRYRAAGELFF.

The rearrangement links TRBV3-1 to TRBJ2-3; the TCRdb D gene call, TRBD1, has no DNA to confirm it. The length of the CDR3 is 16 residues. The germline gives CDR1 LGHDT, CDR2 YNNKEL (reference sequence). The CDR3 reads CASGGFRDRKTDTQYF.

The chain links TRBV25-1 to TRBJ1-1; TCRdb lists TRBD1, though no DNA is available to test this call. The CDR3 spans 12 residues. From germline, CDR1 is MGHDK and CDR2 SYGVNS. The CDR3 region is CASTRTGIKAFF. The full variable domain, with the rest looked up from reference TRBV25-1 and TRBJ1-1, is EADIYQTPRYLVIGTGKKITLECSQTMGHDKMYWYQQDPGMELHLIHYSYGVNSTEKGDLSSESTVSRIRTEHFPLTLESARPSHTSQYLCASTRTGIKAFFGQGTRLTVV.

The chain combines TRBV20-1 with TRBJ2-3; TCRdb gives TRBD2 as the D gene, but with no DNA this cannot be confirmed. This CDR3 is 14 amino acids long. CDR1 and CDR2 (germline): DFQATT, SNEGSKA (reference sequence). CDR3: CSARDDGTTDTQYF.

The CDR3 loop is CASGYGRMNTEAFF. The chain uses TRBV5-1 and TRBJ1-1. The germline V gene has CDR1 SGHRS and CDR2 YFSETQ. The CDR3 runs 14 residues.

V is TRBV19 and J is TRBJ2-3; TCRdb's D gene call, TRBD1, goes unchecked for lack of DNA. The CDR3 consists of 13 residues. Germline V lookup: CDR1 LNHDA, CDR2 SQIVND (reference sequence). The CDR3 reads CASSGGPTDTQYF.

The chain combines TRBV6-5 with TRBJ2-5; checking the TCRdb D call of TRBD1 is not possible without DNA. In germline, CDR1 is MNHEY, CDR2 SVGAGI. This CDR3 region has 13 residues. The CDR3 here is CASREWKGETQYF.

The gene calls are TRBV11-2 and TRBJ2-6. Germline values: CDR1 SGHAT, CDR2 FQNNGV. The CDR3 is 16 residues long. The CDR3 is CASSLGRSSGANVLTF.

The genes are TRBV27 and TRBJ2-3; TCRdb designates TRBD1, a call that cannot be tested without DNA. The CDR3 is made up of 15 amino acids. The germline V gene encodes CDR1 MNHEY and CDR2 SMNVEV (reference sequence). CDR3 loop: CASSFTGHGTDTQYF.

V usage is TRBV24-1 and J usage is TRBJ2-5; TCRdb's assignment of TRBD1 cannot be checked, as there is no DNA. Germline lookup yields CDR1 KGHDR and CDR2 SFDVKD. The CDR3 runs to 16 residues. CDR3 residues: CATSDSPGGGQETQYF.

The chain combines TRBV5-5 with TRBJ1-6. CDR1 SGHKS and CDR2 YYEKEE come from the germline V gene (reference sequence). The length of the CDR3 is 13 residues. The CDR3: CASSPPSGSPLHF.

The chain is built from TRBV12-3 or TRBV12-4 and TRBJ2-4; TCRdb reports TRBD2, a call that lacks DNA to check it against. The length of the CDR3 is 16 residues. CDR3 amino acids: CASSFVLAGAKNIQYF.

J is TRBJ2-3 and V is TRBV2; TCRdb returns TRBD2, unconfirmable since there is no DNA. The germline CDR1 and CDR2 sequences are SNHLY and FYNNEI. This CDR3 has 16 residues. CDR3 in amino acids: CASSEVVKRDSGTQYF.

This chain connects TRBV28 to TRBJ2-1; as DNA is missing, the TRBD2 call by TCRdb cannot be tested. Germline CDR1 reads MDHEN; CDR2 reads SYDVKM. The CDR3 has 14 amino acids. CDR3 loop: CAGKWTSGYNEQFF.

The chain uses TRBV5-6 and TRBJ2-7; the TCRdb D gene call, TRBD2, has no DNA to confirm it. This CDR3 is built from 14 residues. CDR1 and CDR2 from the germline V gene are SGHDT and YYEEEE. The CDR3 reads CASSLDEGFYEQYF.

The V and J genes are TRBV29-1 and TRBJ2-1; as DNA is missing, the TRBD1 call by TCRdb cannot be tested. CDR1 is SQVTM and CDR2 is ANQGSEA in the germline V gene. The length of the CDR3 is 13 residues. The CDR3 loop is CSVDGTGANEQFF.

The chain combines TRBV12-3 or TRBV12-4 with TRBJ1-1; TCRdb gives TRBD1 as the D gene, but with no DNA this cannot be confirmed. The CDR3 extends over 16 amino acids. The CDR3 reads CASSPLQGGFDTEAFF.

V and J are TRBV6-5 and TRBJ2-3; TCRdb's assignment of TRBD1 cannot be checked, as there is no DNA. The CDR3 has 16 residues. Germline assignment: CDR1 MNHEY and CDR2 SVGAGI. CDR3 loop: CASSSRQGMRTDTQYF.

This chain uses TRBV25-1 with TRBJ1-3; TCRdb calls TRBD1, which cannot be checked without DNA. CDR3 length: 14 amino acids. Germline CDR1 reads MGHDK; CDR2 reads SYGVNS. CDR3 sequence reads: CASSDRESGNTIYF. Variable domain in full (rest from reference TRBV25-1 and TRBJ1-3): EADIYQTPRYLVIGTGKKITLECSQTMGHDKMYWYQQDPGMELHLIHYSYGVNSTEKGDLSSESTVSRIRTEHFPLTLESARPSHTSQYLCASSDRESGNTIYFGEGSWLTVV.

V and J are TRBV9 and TRBJ2-3; TCRdb outputs TRBD2, but without DNA this stays unchecked. Germline lookup yields CDR1 SGDLS and CDR2 YYNGEE. The CDR3 totals 16 residues. The CDR3 sequence: CASSAIAGDYTDTQYF. Full variable domain (remainder filled in from reference TRBV9 and TRBJ2-3): DSGVTQTPKHLITATGQRVTLRCSPRSGDLSVYWYQQSLDQGLQFLIQYYNGEERAKGNILERFSAQQFPDLHSELNLSSLELGDSALYFCASSAIAGDYTDTQYFGPGTRLTVL.

CDR3 sequence: CSVGAGGKPDTQYF. This chain connects TRBV29-1 to TRBJ2-3; TCRdb names TRBD2, which stays unverified in the absence of DNA. Looked up from germline, CDR1 is SQVTM and CDR2 is ANQGSEA. There are 14 residues in the CDR3.